The clone carrying this TCR beta chain was counted ten times or more. Its matching antigen is unknown. These data are taken from a study of blood T cells in healthy people across ages. The V gene's germline CDR1 is LGHNA and CDR2 YSLEER. The CDR3 loop spans 15 amino acids. Trimming shortened V by 4 bases and J by 4 bases, and 16 bases separated the two germline ends. Combining a sample-barcoded 5' primer with a J-beta primer mix, a second PCR ran for about 7 to 11 cycles. Every molecule of cDNA carried a tag from a template-switch adaptor with 12 random nucleotides. A single record per CDR3 protein comes from TCRdb applying MiXCR to the 5' RACE reads. The table has over 300,000 distinct CDR3 sequences, approximately 47% seen once. Overall study findings and caveats: Diversity was higher, and naive CD4+ cells more numerous, in long-lived donors than in aged donors. PBMCs left unsorted prevented a conclusive naive versus antigen-experienced comparison.

This clonotype was sampled from a man in his fifties or sixties in good health. The chain uses TRBV4-3 and TRBJ2-5; no clear D gene. The specimen sequenced was blood. The CDR3: CASSPQAILPETQYF. The CDR3, as DNA: TGCGCCAGCAGCCCTCAGGCTATACTCCCAGAGACCCAGTACTTC.